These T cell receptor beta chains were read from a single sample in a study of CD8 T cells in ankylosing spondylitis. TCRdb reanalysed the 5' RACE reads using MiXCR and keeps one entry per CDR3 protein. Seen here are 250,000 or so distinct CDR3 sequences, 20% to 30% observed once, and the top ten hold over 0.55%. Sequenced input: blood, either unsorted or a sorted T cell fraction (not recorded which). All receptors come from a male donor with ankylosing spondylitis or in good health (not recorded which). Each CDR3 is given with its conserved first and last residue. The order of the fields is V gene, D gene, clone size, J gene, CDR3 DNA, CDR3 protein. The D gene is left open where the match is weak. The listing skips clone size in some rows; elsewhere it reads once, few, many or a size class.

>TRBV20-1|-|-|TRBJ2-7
TGCAGTGCTAGTAGAGACGGGGGCGCGGCGGAATACGAGCAGTACTTC
CSASRDGGAAEYEQYF
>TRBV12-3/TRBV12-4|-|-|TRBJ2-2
TGTGCCAGCAGTTTAGGGTCTTACAACACCGGGGAGCTGTTTTTT
CASSLGSYNTGELFF
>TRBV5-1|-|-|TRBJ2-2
TGCGCCAGCAGCAACAGGCGTTACGGGGAGCTGTTTTTT
CASSNRRYGELFF
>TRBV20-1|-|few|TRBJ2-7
TGCAGTGCTAGAGATATTGAGGCAGGGTCAGGCTACGAGCAGTACTTC
CSARDIEAGSGYEQYF
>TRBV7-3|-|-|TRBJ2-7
TGTGCCAGCAGCCCAACTGGGCCTAGGGGGTCTGGCTACGAGCAGTACTTC
CASSPTGPRGSGYEQYF
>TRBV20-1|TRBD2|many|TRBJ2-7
TGCAGTGCTAGAAGTCCTAGCGGGACCTACGAGCAGTACTTC
CSARSPSGTYEQYF
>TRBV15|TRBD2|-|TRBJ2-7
TGTGCCACCAGCACTGAGCGGGGCTCCTACGAGCAGTACTTC
CATSTERGSYEQYF
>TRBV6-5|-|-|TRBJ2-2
TGTGCCAGCAGTTCAATCGGGTCCCGGGACACCGGGGAGCTGTTTTTT
CASSSIGSRDTGELFF
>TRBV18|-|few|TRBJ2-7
TGTGCCAGCTCACCACAGGCCAGGGTGGACGAGCAGTACTTC
CASSPQARVDEQYF
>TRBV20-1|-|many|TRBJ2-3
TGCAGTGCTAGTGGAGATAGCACAGATACGCAGTATTTT
CSASGDSTDTQYF
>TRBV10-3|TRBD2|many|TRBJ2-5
TGTGCCATCAGTGAGTCGATCCCAGCGGGGGGACAAGAGACCCAGTACTTC
CAISESIPAGGQETQYF
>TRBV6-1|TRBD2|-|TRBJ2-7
TGTGCCAGCAGGCCGGGGGGGGCCACCTACGAGCAGTACTTC
CASRPGGATYEQYF
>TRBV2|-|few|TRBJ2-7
TGTGCCAGCAGTGAACGGTGGTGGAGGAACTACGAGCAGTACTTC
CASSERWWRNYEQYF
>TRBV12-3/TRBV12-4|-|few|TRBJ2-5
TGTGCCAGCAGCCCCCAGGGGCATAAGACCCAGTACTTC
CASSPQGHKTQYF
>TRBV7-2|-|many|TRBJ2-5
TGTGCCAGCAGCCTATACCAAGAGACCCAGTACTTC
CASSLYQETQYF
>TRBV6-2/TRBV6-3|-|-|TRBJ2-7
TGTGCCAGCAACTCCCGACGTAACTCCTACGAGCAGTACTTC
CASNSRRNSYEQYF
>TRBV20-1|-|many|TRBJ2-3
TGCAGTGCTAGAGATCCAGTGGGGAAAACAGATACGCAGTATTTT
CSARDPVGKTDTQYF
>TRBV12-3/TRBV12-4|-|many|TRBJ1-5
TGTGCCAGCAGTTTAGTCGGTCAGCCCCAGCATTTT
CASSLVGQPQHF
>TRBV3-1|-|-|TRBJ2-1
TGTGCCAGCAGCCAAGTATTAGGGAACGGCGGTGAGCAGTTCTTC
CASSQVLGNGGEQFF
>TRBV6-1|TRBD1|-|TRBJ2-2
TGTGCCAGCAGTGGGGGACAGCACACCGGGGAGCTGTTTTTT
CASSGGQHTGELFF
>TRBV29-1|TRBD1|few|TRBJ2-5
TGCAGCGTCCCAGGACAGGGTGGGTCAGAGACCCAGTACTTC
CSVPGQGGSETQYF
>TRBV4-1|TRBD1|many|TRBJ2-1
TGCGCCAGCAGCCTTCTGGGGACAGGGGGCAATGAGCAGTTCTTC
CASSLLGTGGNEQFF
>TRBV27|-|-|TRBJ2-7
TGTGCCAGCAGTAGGAGAGCAGGACTGGCCTACGAGCAGTACTTC
CASSRRAGLAYEQYF
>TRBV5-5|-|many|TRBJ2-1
TGTGCCAGCAGCTTCCTGGAGAGCTCCTACAATGAGCAGTTCTTC
CASSFLESSYNEQFF
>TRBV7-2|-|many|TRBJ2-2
TGTGCCAGCAGCTTAGCTGTCAGGGCACGGAACGGGGAGCTGTTTTTT
CASSLAVRARNGELFF
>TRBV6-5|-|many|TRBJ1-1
TGTGCCAGCAGTAGGGGCGAGGTAACTGAAGCTTTCTTT
CASSRGEVTEAFF
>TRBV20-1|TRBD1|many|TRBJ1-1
TGCAGTGGTACAGGGGGCACTGAAGCTTTCTTT
CSGTGGTEAFF
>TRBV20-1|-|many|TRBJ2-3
TGCAGTGCTAGAGACCGGGGGACTGCCGGTTATACGCAGTATTTT
CSARDRGTAGYTQYF
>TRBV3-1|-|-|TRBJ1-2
TGTGCCAGCAGCTCAGACAGCCCGGGTGGCTACACCTTC
CASSSDSPGGYTF
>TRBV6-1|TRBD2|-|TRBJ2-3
TGTGCCAGCGGGTTCGGGGGGGAGACAGATACGCAGTATTTT
CASGFGGETDTQYF
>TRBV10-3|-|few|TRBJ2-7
TGTGCCATCAGGGGGGGACGGAGCGGCCTCGAGCAGTACTTC
CAIRGGRSGLEQYF
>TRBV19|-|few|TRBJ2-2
TGTGCCAGTATTTCGGGGAGGAGGAGGACCGGGGAGCTGTTTTTT
CASISGRRRTGELFF
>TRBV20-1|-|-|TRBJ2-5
TGCAGTGCTATTCTCGGGGGAGAGACCCAGTACTTC
CSAILGGETQYF
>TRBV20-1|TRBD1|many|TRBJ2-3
TGCAGTGCTGACAGGGACACAGATACGCAGTATTTT
CSADRDTDTQYF
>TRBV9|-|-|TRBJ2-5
TGTGCCAGCAGCGTAGCGCCTATTAGAGAGACCCAGTACTTC
CASSVAPIRETQYF
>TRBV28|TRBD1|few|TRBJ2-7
TGTGCCAGCAGCCGGGACAGCCCCTCCTACGAGCAGTACTTC
CASSRDSPSYEQYF
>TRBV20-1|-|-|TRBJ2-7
TGCAGTGCCTCCCGGGTGTGGGCAACCTACGAGCAGTACTTC
CSASRVWATYEQYF
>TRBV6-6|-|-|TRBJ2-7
TGTGCCAGTTCAACTCCTGAATCCTACGAGCAGTACTTC
CASSTPESYEQYF
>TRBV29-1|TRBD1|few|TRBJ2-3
TGCAGCGTTGAACGGGACAGGGGGACAGATACGCAGTATTTT
CSVERDRGTDTQYF
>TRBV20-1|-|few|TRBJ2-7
TGCAGTGCTAGCCAGACCTACGAGCAGTACTTC
CSASQTYEQYF